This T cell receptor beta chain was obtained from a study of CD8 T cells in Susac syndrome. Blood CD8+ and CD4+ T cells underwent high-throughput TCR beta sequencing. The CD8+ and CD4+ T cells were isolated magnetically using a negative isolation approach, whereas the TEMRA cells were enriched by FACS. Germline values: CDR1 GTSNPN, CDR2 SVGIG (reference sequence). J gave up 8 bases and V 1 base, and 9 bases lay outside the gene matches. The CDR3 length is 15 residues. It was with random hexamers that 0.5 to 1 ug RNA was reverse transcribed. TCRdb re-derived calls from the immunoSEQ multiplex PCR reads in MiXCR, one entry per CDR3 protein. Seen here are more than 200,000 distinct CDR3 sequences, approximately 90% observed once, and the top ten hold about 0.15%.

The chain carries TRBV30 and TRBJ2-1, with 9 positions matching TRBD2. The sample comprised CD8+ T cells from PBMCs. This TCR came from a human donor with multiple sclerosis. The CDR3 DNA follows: TGTGCCTGGAGTGCGGTTAGCGGGAGTTTCGATGAGCAGTTCTTC. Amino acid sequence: CAWSAVSGSFDEQFF.